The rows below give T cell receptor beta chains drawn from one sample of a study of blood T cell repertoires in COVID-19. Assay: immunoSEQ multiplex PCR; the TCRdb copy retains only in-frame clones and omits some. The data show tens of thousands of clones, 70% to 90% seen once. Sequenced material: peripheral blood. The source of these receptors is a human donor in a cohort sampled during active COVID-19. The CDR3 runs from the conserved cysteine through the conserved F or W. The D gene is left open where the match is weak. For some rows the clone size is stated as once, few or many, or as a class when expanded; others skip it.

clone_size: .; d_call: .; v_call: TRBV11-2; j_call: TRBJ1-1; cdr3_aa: CASSLDRQGKAFF; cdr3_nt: TGTGCCAGCAGCTTAGATCGGCAGGGCAAAGCTTTCTTT
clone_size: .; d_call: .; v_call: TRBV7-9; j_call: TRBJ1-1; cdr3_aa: CASSLFNSRSLNTEAFF; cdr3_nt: TGTGCCAGCAGCTTGTTTAATAGCCGATCCCTCAACACTGAAGCTTTCTTT
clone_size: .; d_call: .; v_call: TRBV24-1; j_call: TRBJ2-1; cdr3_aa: CATSDLSPGEYNEQFF; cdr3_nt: TGTGCCACCAGTGATTTGTCGCCAGGGGAGTACAATGAGCAGTTCTTC
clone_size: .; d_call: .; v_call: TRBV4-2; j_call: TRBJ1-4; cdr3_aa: CASSQTRALKEKLFF; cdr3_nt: TGTGCCAGCAGCCAAACGCGGGCCCTAAAGGAAAAACTGTTTTTT
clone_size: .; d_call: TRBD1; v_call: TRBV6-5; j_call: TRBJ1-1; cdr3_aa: CASRADRGNTEAFF; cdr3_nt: TGTGCCAGCAGAGCGGACAGGGGGAACACTGAAGCTTTCTTT
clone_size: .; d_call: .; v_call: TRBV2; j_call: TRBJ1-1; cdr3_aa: CASSVGGGASGTEAFF; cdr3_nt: TGTGCCAGCAGTGTAGGGGGTGGGGCCTCGGGCACTGAAGCTTTCTTT
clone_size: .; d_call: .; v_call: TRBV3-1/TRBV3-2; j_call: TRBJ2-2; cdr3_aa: CASSQGFESGELFF; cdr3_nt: TGTGCCAGCAGCCAAGGGTTTGAGTCCGGGGAGCTGTTTTTT
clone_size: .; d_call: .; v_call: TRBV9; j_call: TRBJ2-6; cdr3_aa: CASSEQGAGANVLTF; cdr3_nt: TGTGCCAGCAGCGAGCAGGGTGCTGGGGCCAACGTCCTGACTTTC
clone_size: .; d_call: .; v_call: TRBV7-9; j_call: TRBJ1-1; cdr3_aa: CASSSHSPEAFF; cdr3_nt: TGTGCCAGCAGCTCCCACAGCCCTGAAGCTTTCTTT
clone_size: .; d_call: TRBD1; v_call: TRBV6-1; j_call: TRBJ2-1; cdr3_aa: CASSEQGANEQFF; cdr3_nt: TGTGCCAGCAGTGAACAGGGGGCCAATGAGCAGTTCTTC
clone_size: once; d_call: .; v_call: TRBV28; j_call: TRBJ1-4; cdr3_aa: CASSLQGRTNEKLFF; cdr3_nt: TGTGCCAGCAGTTTACAGGGCAGAACTAATGAAAAACTGTTTTTT
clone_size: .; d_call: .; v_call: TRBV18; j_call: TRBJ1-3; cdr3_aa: CASSLSGATASGNTIYF; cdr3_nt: TGTGCCAGCTCATTGTCCGGTGCGACAGCCTCTGGAAACACCATATATTTT
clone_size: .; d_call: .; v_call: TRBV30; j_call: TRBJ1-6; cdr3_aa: CARQASYNSPLHF; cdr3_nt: TGTGCACGACAAGCCTCCTATAATTCACCCCTCCACTTT
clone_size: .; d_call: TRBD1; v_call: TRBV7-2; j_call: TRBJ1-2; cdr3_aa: CASSHGTVINYGYTF; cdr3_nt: TGTGCCAGCAGCCATGGGACAGTTATTAACTATGGCTACACCTTC
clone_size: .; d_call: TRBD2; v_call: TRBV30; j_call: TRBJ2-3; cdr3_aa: CAWSLTSGGWDTQYF; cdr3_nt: TGTGCCTGGAGTCTAACTAGCGGGGGGTGGGATACGCAGTATTTT
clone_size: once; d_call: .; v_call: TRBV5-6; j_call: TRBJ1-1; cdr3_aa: CASSSITLLTQTEAFF; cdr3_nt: TGTGCCAGCAGCTCGATTACCTTATTAACCCAGACTGAAGCTTTCTTT
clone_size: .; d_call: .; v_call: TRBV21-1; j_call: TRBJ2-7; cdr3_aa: CASSKFTPAGLSYEQYF; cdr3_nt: TGTGCCAGCAGCAAATTCACACCAGCGGGGTTGTCCTACGAGCAGTACTTC
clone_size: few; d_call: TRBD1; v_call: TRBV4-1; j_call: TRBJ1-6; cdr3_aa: CASSQVGTGYNSPLHF; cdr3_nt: TGCGCCAGCAGCCAAGTAGGGACAGGGTATAATTCACCCCTCCACTTT
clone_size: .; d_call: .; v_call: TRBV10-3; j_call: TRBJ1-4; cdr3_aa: CAISESGREHEKLFF; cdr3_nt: TGTGCCATCAGTGAGTCTGGCCGGGAGCATGAAAAACTGTTTTTT
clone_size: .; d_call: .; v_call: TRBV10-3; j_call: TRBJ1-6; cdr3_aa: CATRGPGNSPLHF; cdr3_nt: TGTGCCACCAGAGGGCCAGGGAATTCACCCCTCCACTTT
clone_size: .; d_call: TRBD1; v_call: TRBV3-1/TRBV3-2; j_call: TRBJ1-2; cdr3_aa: CASSQAGGAGYTF; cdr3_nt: TGTGCCAGCAGCCAAGCAGGGGGCGCTGGCTACACCTTC
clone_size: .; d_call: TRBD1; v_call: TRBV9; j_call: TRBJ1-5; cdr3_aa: CASSASTGGYQPQHF; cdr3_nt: TGTGCCAGCAGCGCAAGTACAGGGGGCTATCAGCCCCAGCATTTT
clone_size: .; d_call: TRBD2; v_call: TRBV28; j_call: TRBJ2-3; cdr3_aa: CASRTSGTSGGMDTQYF; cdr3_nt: TGTGCCAGCAGAACCTCGGGGACTAGCGGGGGGATGGATACGCAGTATTTT
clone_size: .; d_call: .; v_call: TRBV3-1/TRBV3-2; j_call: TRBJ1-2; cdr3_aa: CASSNRVPYGYTF; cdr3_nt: TGTGCCAGCAGCAACAGGGTACCCTATGGCTACACCTTC